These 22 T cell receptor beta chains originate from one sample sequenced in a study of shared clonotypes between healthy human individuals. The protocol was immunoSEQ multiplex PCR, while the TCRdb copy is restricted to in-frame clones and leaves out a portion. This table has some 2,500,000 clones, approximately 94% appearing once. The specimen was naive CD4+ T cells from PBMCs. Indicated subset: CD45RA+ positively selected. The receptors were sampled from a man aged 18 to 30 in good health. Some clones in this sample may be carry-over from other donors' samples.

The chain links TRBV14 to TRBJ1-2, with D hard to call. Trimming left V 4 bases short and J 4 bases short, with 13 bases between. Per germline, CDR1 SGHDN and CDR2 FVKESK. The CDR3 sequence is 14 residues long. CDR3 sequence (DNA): TGTGCCAGCAGCCCCATCCTGGGAGGCTATGGCTACACCTTC. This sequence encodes CASSPILGGYGYTF.

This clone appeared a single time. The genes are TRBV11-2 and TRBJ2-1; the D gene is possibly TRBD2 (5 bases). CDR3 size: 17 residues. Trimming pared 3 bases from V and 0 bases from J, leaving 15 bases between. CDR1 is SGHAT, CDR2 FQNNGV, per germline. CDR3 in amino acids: CASSLEAWAASYNEQFF. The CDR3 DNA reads TGTGCCAGCAGCTTGGAGGCCTGGGCAGCCTCCTACAATGAGCAGTTCTTC.

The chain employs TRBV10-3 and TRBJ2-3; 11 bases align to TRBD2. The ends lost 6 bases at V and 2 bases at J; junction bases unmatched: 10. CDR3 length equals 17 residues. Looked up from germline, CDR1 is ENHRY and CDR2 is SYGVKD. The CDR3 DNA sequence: TGTGCCATCAGAGGCACAGGGACTAGCGGTTTCACAGATACGCAGTATTTT. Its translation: CAIRGTGTSGFTDTQYF.

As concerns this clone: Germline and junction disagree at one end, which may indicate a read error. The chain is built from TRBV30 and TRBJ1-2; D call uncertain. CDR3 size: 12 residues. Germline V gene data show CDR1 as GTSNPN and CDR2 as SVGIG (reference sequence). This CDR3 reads CAWSLTGPLPAF. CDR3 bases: TGTGCCTGGAGTCTAACGGGCCCTCTCCCTGCCTTC.

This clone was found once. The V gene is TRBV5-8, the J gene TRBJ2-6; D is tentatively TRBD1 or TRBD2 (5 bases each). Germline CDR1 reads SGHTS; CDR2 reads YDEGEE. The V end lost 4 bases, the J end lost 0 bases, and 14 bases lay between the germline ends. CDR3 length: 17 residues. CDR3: CASSRRTGTSGANVLTF. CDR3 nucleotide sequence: TGTGCCAGCAGCAGGCGCACGGGGACCTCTGGGGCCAACGTCCTGACTTTC.

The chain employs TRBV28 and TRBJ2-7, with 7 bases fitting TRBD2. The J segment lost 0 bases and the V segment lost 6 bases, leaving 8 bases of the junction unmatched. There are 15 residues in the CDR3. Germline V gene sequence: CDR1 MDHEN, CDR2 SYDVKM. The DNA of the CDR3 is TGTGCCAGCAGGCCGCCTAGCGGAGCCTCCTACGAGCAGTACTTC. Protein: CASRPPSGASYEQYF.

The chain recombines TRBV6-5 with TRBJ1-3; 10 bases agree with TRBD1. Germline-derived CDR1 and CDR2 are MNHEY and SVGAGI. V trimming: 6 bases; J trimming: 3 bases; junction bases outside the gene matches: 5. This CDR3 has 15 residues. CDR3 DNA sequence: TGTGCCAGCAGGCTCGACAGGGGGCTTGGAAACACCATATATTTT. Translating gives CASRLDRGLGNTIYF.

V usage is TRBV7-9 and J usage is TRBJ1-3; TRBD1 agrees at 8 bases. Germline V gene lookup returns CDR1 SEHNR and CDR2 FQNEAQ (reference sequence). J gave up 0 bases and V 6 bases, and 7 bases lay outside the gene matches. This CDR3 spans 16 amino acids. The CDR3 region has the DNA TGTGCCAGCAGGGACAGGGCCTATCTCTCTGGAAACACCATATATTTT. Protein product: CASRDRAYLSGNTIYF.

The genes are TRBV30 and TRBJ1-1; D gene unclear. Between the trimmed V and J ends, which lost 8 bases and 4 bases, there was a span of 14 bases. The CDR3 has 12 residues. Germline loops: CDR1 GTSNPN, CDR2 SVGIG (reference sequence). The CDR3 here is CAGGSWGTEAFF. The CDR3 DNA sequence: TGTGCCGGTGGTTCGTGGGGCACTGAAGCTTTCTTT.

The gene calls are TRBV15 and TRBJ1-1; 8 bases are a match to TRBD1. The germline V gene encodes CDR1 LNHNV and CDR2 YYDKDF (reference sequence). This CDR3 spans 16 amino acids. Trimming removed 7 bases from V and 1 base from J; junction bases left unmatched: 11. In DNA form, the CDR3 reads TGTGCCACCAACCCGAGTAGGACAGGGAAGAACACTGAAGCTTTCTTT. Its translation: CATNPSRTGKNTEAFF.

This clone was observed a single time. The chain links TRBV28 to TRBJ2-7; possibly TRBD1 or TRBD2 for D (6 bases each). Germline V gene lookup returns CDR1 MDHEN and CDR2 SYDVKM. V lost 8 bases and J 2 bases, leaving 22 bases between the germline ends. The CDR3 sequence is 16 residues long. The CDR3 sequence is CASWDSGRGLTYEQYF. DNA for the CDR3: TGTGCCAGCTGGGATTCGGGCAGGGGACTTACCTACGAGCAGTACTTC.

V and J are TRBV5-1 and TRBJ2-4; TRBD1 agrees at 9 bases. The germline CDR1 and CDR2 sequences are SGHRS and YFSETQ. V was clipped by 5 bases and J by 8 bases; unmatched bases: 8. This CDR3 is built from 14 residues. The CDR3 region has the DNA TGCGCCAGCAGACTTACAGGGGGCTCGGACATTCAGTACTTC. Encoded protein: CASRLTGGSDIQYF.

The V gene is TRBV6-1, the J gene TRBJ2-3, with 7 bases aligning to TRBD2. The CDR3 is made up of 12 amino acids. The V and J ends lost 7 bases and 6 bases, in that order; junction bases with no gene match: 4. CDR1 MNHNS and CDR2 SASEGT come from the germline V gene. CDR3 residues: CASKLGGDTQYF. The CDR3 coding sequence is TGTGCCAGCAAATTGGGGGGGGATACGCAGTATTTT.

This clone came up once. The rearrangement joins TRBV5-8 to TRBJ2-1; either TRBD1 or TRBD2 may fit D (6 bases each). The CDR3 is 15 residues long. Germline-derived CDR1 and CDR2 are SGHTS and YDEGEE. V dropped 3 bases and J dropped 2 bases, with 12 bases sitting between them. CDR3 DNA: TGTGCCAGCAGCTCCGGGGGCCTTACCTACAATGAGCAGTTCTTC. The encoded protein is CASSSGGLTYNEQFF. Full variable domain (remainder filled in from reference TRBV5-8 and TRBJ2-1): EAGVTQSPTHLIKTRGQQATLRCSPISGHTSVYWYQQALGLGLQFLLWYDEGEERNRGNFPPRFSGRQFPNYSSELNVNALELEDSALYLCASSSGGLTYNEQFFGPGTRLTVL.

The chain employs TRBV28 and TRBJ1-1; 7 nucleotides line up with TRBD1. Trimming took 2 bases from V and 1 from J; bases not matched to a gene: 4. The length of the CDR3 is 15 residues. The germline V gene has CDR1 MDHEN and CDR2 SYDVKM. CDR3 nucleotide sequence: TGTGCCAGCAGTTTAGCCGGGGACAGGAACACTGAAGCTTTCTTT. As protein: CASSLAGDRNTEAFF.

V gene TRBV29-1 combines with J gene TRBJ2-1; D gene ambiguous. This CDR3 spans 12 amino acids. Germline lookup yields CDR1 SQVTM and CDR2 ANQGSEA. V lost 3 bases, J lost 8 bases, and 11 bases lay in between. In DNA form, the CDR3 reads TGCAGCGTTGACCCCGGGTCGGATGAGCAGTTCTTC. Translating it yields CSVDPGSDEQFF.

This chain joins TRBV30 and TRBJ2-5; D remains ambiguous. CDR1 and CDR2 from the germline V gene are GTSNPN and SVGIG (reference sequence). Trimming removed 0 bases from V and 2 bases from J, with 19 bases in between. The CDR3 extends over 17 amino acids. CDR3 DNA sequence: TGTGCCTGGAGTGTAAGTTTGCGCGCTGGGGAACAAGAGACCCAGTACTTC. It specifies CAWSVSLRAGEQETQYF.

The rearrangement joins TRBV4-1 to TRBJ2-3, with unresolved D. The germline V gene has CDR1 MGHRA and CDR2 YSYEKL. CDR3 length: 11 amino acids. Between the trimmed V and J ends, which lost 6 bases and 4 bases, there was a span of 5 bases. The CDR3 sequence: CASRDADTQYF. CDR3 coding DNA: TGCGCCAGCAGGGACGCAGATACGCAGTATTTT.

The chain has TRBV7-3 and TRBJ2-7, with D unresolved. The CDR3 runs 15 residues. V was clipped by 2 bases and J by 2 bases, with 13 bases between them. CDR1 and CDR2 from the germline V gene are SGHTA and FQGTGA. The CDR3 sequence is CASSLGPGPAYEQYF. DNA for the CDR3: TGTGCCAGCAGCTTAGGGCCAGGCCCTGCCTACGAGCAGTACTTC. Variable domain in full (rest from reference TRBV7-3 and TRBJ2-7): GAGVSQTPSNKVTEKGKYVELRCDPISGHTALYWYRQSLGQGPEFLIYFQGTGAADDSGLPNDRFFAVRPEGSVSTLKIQRTERGDSAVYLCASSLGPGPAYEQYFGPGTRLTVT.

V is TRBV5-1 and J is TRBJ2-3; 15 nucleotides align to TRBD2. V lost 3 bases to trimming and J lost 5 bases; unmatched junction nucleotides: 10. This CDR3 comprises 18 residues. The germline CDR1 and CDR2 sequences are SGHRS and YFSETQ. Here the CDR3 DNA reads TGCGCCAGCAGCTCCTCCCAGGGACTAGCGGGAGGACGAGATACGCAGTATTTT. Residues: CASSSSQGLAGGRDTQYF.

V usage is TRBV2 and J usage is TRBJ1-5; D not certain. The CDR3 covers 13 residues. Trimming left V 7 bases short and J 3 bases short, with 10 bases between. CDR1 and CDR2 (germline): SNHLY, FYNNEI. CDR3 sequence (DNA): TGTGCCAGCACCTACGGGTCCAATCAGCCCCAGCATTTT. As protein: CASTYGSNQPQHF.

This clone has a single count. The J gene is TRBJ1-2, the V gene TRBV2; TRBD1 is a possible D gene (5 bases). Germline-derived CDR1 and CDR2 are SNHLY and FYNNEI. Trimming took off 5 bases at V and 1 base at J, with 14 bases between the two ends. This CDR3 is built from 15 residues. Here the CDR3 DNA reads TGTGCCAGCAGTCGGACACGGGCTCTTAACTATGGCTACACCTTC. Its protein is CASSRTRALNYGYTF. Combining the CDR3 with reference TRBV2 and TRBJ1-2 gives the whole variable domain EPEVTQTPSHQVTQMGQEVILRCVPISNHLYFYWYRQILGQKVEFLVSFYNNEISEKSEIFDDQFSVERPDGSNFTLKIRSTKLEDSAMYFCASSRTRALNYGYTFGSGTRLTVV.